This entry lists 32 T cell receptor beta chains sequenced from one sample in a study of Ad26.COV2.S vaccination and SARS-CoV-2 variants. The treatment is: some 19 received Ad26.COV2.S at low or high dose, single or two shots; a few received placebo; per-sample allocation not given. Sample collection was performed on day 63 after the first vaccine or placebo injection. Some clones are missing from TCRdb's copy, which holds only in-frame ones; the method was immunoSEQ multiplex PCR. The data show 350,000 to 450,000 clones, around 91% seen once. The sample was peripheral blood, taken in a trial of Ad26.COV2.S vaccine versus placebo. These receptors all come from a person between 18 and 65 years old who received the Ad26.COV2.S COVID-19 vaccine or a placebo.

The chain employs TRBV30 and TRBJ2-7; D gene ambiguous. The germline CDR1 and CDR2 sequences are GTSNPN and SVGIG (reference sequence). Trimming stripped 0 bases from V and 6 bases from J, with 18 bases between. This CDR3 comprises 15 residues. CDR3 sequence reads: CAWSVEASVWGEQYF. The CDR3 DNA is TGTGCCTGGAGTGTAGAAGCTTCGGTCTGGGGCGAGCAGTACTTC.

This clone was recorded once. The rearrangement joins TRBV6-2 or TRBV6-3 to TRBJ1-1; TRBD1 agrees at 7 bases. The CDR3 is 13 amino acids. The germline V gene encodes CDR1 MNHEY and CDR2 SVGEGT. Trimming removed 1 base from V and 7 bases from J; junction bases left unmatched: 3. Written as DNA, the CDR3 is TGTGCCAGCAGTTACTGGACAGGCGATGAAGCTTTCTTT. Translation gives CASSYWTGDEAFF.

The V call is TRBV15, the J call TRBJ1-1; tentative D call: TRBD1 (5 bases). Germline assignment: CDR1 LNHNV and CDR2 YYDKDF (reference sequence). Trimming pared 2 bases from V and 2 bases from J, leaving 12 bases between. The CDR3 is 15 residues long. CDR3 DNA sequence: TGTGCCACCAGCAGACAGGGAGGGCGAAACACTGAAGCTTTCTTT. It translates to CATSRQGGRNTEAFF.

This chain connects TRBV18 to TRBJ2-7, with 11 positions matching TRBD2. V lost 3 bases to trimming and J lost 0 bases; unmatched junction nucleotides: 13. CDR1 KGHSH and CDR2 LQKENI come from the germline V gene. The CDR3 has 19 amino acids. CDR3 coding DNA: TGTGCCAGCTCACCCCAAACTAGCGGGAGTTTTCCCTCCTCCTACGAGCAGTACTTC. It codes for CASSPQTSGSFPSSYEQYF.

The CDR3 reads CAISEPGTAAGYTQYF. The CDR3 DNA follows: TGTGCCATCAGTGAGCCAGGGACTGCCGCGGGGTATACGCAGTATTTT. The chain combines TRBV10-3 with TRBJ2-3; the D gene is possibly TRBD2 (6 bases). With 2 bases removed from V and 7 bases from J, the gap between germline ends came to 19 bases. This CDR3 region has 16 residues. Per the germline V gene, CDR1 is ENHRY and CDR2 is SYGVKD.

The J gene is TRBJ2-7, the V gene TRBV6-5, with no clear D. This CDR3 has 15 residues. Trimming stripped 2 bases from V and 0 bases from J, with 11 bases between. Germline V gene lookup returns CDR1 MNHEY and CDR2 SVGAGI. In DNA, the CDR3 is TGTGCCAGCAGTTACCTAAAAAGCAGCTCCTACGAGCAGTACTTC. Translation gives CASSYLKSSSYEQYF.

J is TRBJ1-5 and V is TRBV19, with a possible D match to TRBD1 (6 bases). The V and J ends lost 1 base and 7 bases respectively, with 17 bases between them. Germline CDR1 reads LNHDA; CDR2 reads SQIVND (reference sequence). The CDR3 sequence is 16 residues long. The CDR3 spells CASSIVSSRGQQPQHF. The CDR3 DNA sequence: TGTGCCAGTAGTATAGTTTCGAGCAGGGGACAACAGCCCCAGCATTTT.

The chain recombines TRBV18 with TRBJ2-5, with 11 bases fitting TRBD2. V dropped 1 base and J dropped 0; count of bases not matched to a gene: 4. The length of the CDR3 is 17 residues. Germline CDR1 and CDR2: KGHSH and LQKENI. CDR3: CASSPLGTSGYQETQYF. In nucleotides, the CDR3 is TGTGCCAGCTCACCACTGGGGACTAGCGGATACCAAGAGACCCAGTACTTC.

The chain joins TRBV15 to TRBJ1-2; D is unclear. The CDR3 runs to 13 residues. Germline CDR1 LNHNV, CDR2 YYDKDF (reference sequence). Trimming left V 1 base short and J 8 bases short, with 11 bases between. This CDR3 reads CATSRVGTQGYTF. CDR3 bases: TGTGCCACCAGCAGAGTCGGCACCCAGGGCTACACCTTC.

V and J are TRBV24-1 and TRBJ2-4; 8 bases align to TRBD1. Germline loops: CDR1 KGHDR, CDR2 SFDVKD. Germline trimming cut 4 bases from V and 5 bases from J; bases unmatched to any gene: 3. The CDR3 loop spans 14 amino acids. The CDR3 DNA sequence: TGTGCCACCAGTGAAACAGGGGGTGAAAACATTCAGTACTTC. Its translation: CATSETGGENIQYF.

The genes are TRBV7-6 and TRBJ1-3, with D possibly being TRBD1 (5 bases). CDR3 length equals 14 residues. Germline V CDR1 and CDR2: SGHVS, FNYEAQ. The germline V and J ends were trimmed by 8 bases and 2 bases, with 13 bases remaining between them. CDR3 sequence: CASWEGEAGNTIYF. The CDR3 DNA reads TGTGCCAGCTGGGAAGGGGAGGCTGGAAACACCATATATTTT. The entire variable domain, with the rest obtained from reference TRBV7-6 and TRBJ1-3, is as follows: GAGVSQSPRYKVTKRGQDVALRCDPISGHVSLYWYRQALGQGPEFLTYFNYEAQQDKSGLPNDRFSAERPEGSISTLTIQRTEQRDSAMYRCASWEGEAGNTIYFGEGSWLTVV.

The chain is built from TRBV14 and TRBJ2-2, with D tentatively TRBD2 (6 bases). Germline CDR1 is SGHDN and CDR2 is FVKESK. Between the trimmed V and J ends, which lost 5 bases and 4 bases, there was a span of 11 bases. This CDR3 is built from 14 residues. The CDR3 sequence is CASSSSASTGELFF. CDR3 DNA sequence: TGTGCCAGCAGCTCTAGCGCCTCCACCGGGGAGCTGTTTTTT.

The gene calls are TRBV7-2 and TRBJ1-5, with D unclear. This CDR3 spans 15 amino acids. CDR1 and CDR2 from the germline V gene are SGHTA and FQGNSA. Trimming removed 1 base at V and 5 bases at J, with 12 bases between. The CDR3 here is CASSLVGSGHQPQHF. Here the CDR3 DNA reads TGTGCCAGCAGCTTAGTCGGGTCAGGTCATCAGCCCCAGCATTTT.

This chain uses TRBV30 with TRBJ1-4; 7 bases fit TRBD1. Germline lookup yields CDR1 GTSNPN and CDR2 SVGIG (reference sequence). The CDR3 contains 14 residues. The trim removed 2 bases at V and 5 bases at J, leaving 5 bases unmatched. CDR3 in amino acids: CAWSLGQLNEKLFF. CDR3 DNA: TGTGCCTGGAGTTTGGGACAGCTAAATGAAAAACTGTTTTTT.

This chain joins TRBV3-1 (or the pseudogene TRBV3-2) and TRBJ2-1; TRBD2 matches 9 bases. V shed 2 bases and J 8 bases; nucleotides not matched to a gene: 10. Germline V gives CDR1 LGHDT, CDR2 YNNKEL (reference sequence). The CDR3 consists of 16 residues. The CDR3 loop is CASSQFRTSEGHEQFF. The CDR3 DNA reads TGTGCCAGCAGCCAATTTAGGACTAGCGAAGGCCATGAGCAGTTCTTC.

The chain couples TRBV15 to TRBJ1-5; TRBD1 might be the D (6 bases). The CDR3 consists of 14 residues. The germline V gene has CDR1 LNHNV and CDR2 YYDKDF (reference sequence). With 0 bases removed from V and 7 bases from J, the gap between germline ends came to 10 bases. CDR3 DNA sequence: TGTGCCACCAGCAGAGATCGGGGGGGCCAGCCCCAGCATTTT. Translated: CATSRDRGGQPQHF.

This chain uses TRBV7-8 with TRBJ2-2, with D possibly being TRBD2 (5 bases). The CDR3 spans 15 residues. V lost 1 base and J lost 8, with 14 bases in between. CDR1 and CDR2 (germline): SGHVS, FQNEAQ. The CDR3 DNA reads TGTGCCAGCAGCTTAGGGAGAGTGGGCGGGGGGGAGCTGTTTTTT. Translating gives CASSLGRVGGGELFF.

The chain joins TRBV19 to TRBJ2-2; D may be TRBD2 (7 bases). Germline V gene data show CDR1 as LNHDA and CDR2 as SQIVND (reference sequence). CDR3 length: 14 residues. V lost 9 bases to trimming and J lost 3 bases, with 14 bases between them. As DNA, the CDR3 is TGTGCCAGCACGTGGGGGGGCGACACCGGGGAGCTGTTTTTT. Amino acids: CASTWGGDTGELFF.

V gene TRBV6-5 combines with J gene TRBJ2-3; D remains unclear. V was pared by 5 bases and J by 0 bases, with 3 bases between. Per germline, CDR1 MNHEY and CDR2 SVGAGI. The CDR3 is 12 amino acids. As DNA, the CDR3 is TGTGCCAGCAGTCGCAGCACAGATACGCAGTATTTT. Its translation: CASSRSTDTQYF.

The chain links TRBV11-2 to TRBJ2-2; 9 nucleotides line up with TRBD1. The ends lost 5 bases at V and 0 bases at J; junction bases unmatched: 7. CDR3 length: 17 amino acids. Germline V gives CDR1 SGHAT, CDR2 FQNNGV. DNA of the CDR3: TGTGCCAGCAGCACATCCGACAGGGGGGCGAACACCGGGGAGCTGTTTTTT. Protein product: CASSTSDRGANTGELFF. The full variable domain, its missing parts supplied by reference TRBV11-2 and TRBJ2-2, is EAGVAQSPRYKIIEKRQSVAFWCNPISGHATLYWYQQILGQGPKLLIQFQNNGVVDDSQLPKDRFSAERLKGVDSTLKIQPAKLEDSAVYLCASSTSDRGANTGELFFGEGSRLTVL.

This sequence joins TRBV28 and TRBJ2-3; D is possibly TRBD2 (6 bases). The CDR3 has 16 residues. V gave up 4 bases and J gave up 2 bases, with 16 bases separating them. Per germline, CDR1 MDHEN and CDR2 SYDVKM. CDR3 loop: CASSWGVAGSTDTQYF. DNA of the CDR3: TGTGCCAGCAGTTGGGGCGTCGCGGGGTCCACAGATACGCAGTATTTT.

This clone has just one count. The gene calls are TRBV18 and TRBJ2-3; unclear D gene. V lost 3 bases and J lost 0, with 10 bases in between. Looked up from germline, CDR1 is KGHSH and CDR2 is LQKENI. The CDR3 covers 15 residues. In DNA, the CDR3 is TGTGCCAGCTCACCGGTGGTCGGCAGCACAGATACGCAGTATTTT. This sequence encodes CASSPVVGSTDTQYF.

The V and J genes are TRBV7-2 and TRBJ2-7; a possible D gene is TRBD1 (6 bases). With 5 bases removed from V and 7 bases from J, the gap between germline ends came to 12 bases. Germline lookup yields CDR1 SGHTA and CDR2 FQGNSA. This CDR3 region has 12 residues. CDR3 protein: CASSRDNWEQYF. The DNA of the CDR3 is TGTGCCAGCAGCCGGGACAATTGGGAGCAGTACTTC.

The CDR3 reads CSADGQGQETQYF. The CDR3 DNA is TGCAGCGCTGATGGACAGGGGCAAGAGACCCAGTACTTC. The gene calls are TRBV29-1 and TRBJ2-5, with 9 bases identical to TRBD1. The trim removed 7 bases at V and 2 bases at J, leaving 5 bases unmatched. Germline lookup yields CDR1 SQVTM and CDR2 ANQGSEA. The CDR3 sequence is 13 residues long.

This clone has only one observation. The chain joins TRBV7-2 to TRBJ1-2, with 10 bases matching TRBD1. The CDR3 is 15 residues long. The J segment lost 5 bases and the V segment lost 3 bases, leaving 6 bases of the junction unmatched. The germline V gene encodes CDR1 SGHTA and CDR2 FQGNSA. DNA of the CDR3: TGTGCCAGCAGCTTCGGACAGGGGGAGAAGTATGGCTACACCTTC. It encodes CASSFGQGEKYGYTF. The full variable domain, rest sourced from reference TRBV7-2 and TRBJ1-2, is GAGVSQSPSNKVTEKGKDVELRCDPISGHTALYWYRQSLGQGLEFLIYFQGNSAPDKSGLPSDRFSAERTGGSVSTLTIQRTQQEDSAVYLCASSFGQGEKYGYTFGSGTRLTVV.

This chain joins TRBV5-8 and TRBJ1-2; no reliable D call. Germline V CDR1 and CDR2: SGHTS, YDEGEE. The CDR3 is 15 amino acids. V lost 2 bases to trimming and J lost 4 bases, with 15 bases between them. The CDR3 here is CASSLLEQASYGYTF. CDR3 nucleotides: TGTGCCAGCAGCTTATTAGAGCAGGCTTCCTATGGCTACACCTTC.

The chain is built from TRBV24-1 and TRBJ2-5; 10 bases are shared with TRBD2. The V gene end was trimmed by 5 bases and the J gene end by 1 base; junction bases not matched to a gene: 6. CDR3 size: 16 residues. Germline CDR1 and CDR2: KGHDR and SFDVKD. CDR3 in DNA: TGTGCCACCAGTGGGTCACTAGCGGGATCCCAAGAGACCCAGTACTTC. As protein: CATSGSLAGSQETQYF.

The chain carries TRBV4-3 and TRBJ1-3; 8 bases match TRBD1. The germline V gene encodes CDR1 LGHNA and CDR2 YSLEER. Trimming cost V 1 base and J 4 bases; bases outside gene matches: 9. The CDR3 covers 17 residues. CDR3 DNA sequence: TGCGCCAGCAGCCAAGCCCCCGACAGGGGAGCAGGAAACACCATATATTTT. As protein: CASSQAPDRGAGNTIYF.

This clone appeared a single time. The chain uses TRBV21-1 and TRBJ2-1. TRBV21-1 is assigned pseudogene status. The CDR3 is made up of 12 amino acids. The chain's CDR3 is CASKIRINEQFF. CDR3 DNA sequence: TGTGCCAGCAAAATACGCATCAATGAGCAGTTCTTC.

V and J are TRBV18 and TRBJ1-5; TRBD1 is a possible D gene (5 bases). The CDR3 extends over 13 amino acids. Germline V gene sequence: CDR1 KGHSH, CDR2 LQKENI. With 0 bases removed from V and 14 bases from J, the gap between germline ends came to 14 bases. The CDR3 protein is CASSPPAGSLKHF. CDR3 sequence (DNA): TGTGCCAGCTCACCACCGGCAGGGAGCCTCAAGCATTTT.

The J gene is TRBJ2-2, the V gene TRBV4-2, with TRBD2 identical over 8 bases. V was clipped by 4 bases and J by 6 bases; unmatched bases: 7. The CDR3 covers 15 residues. Germline-derived CDR1 and CDR2 are LGHNA and YNFKEQ. The CDR3 sequence: CASSPGTRSAGELFF. The CDR3 nucleotides read TGTGCCAGCAGCCCCGGGACTAGAAGCGCCGGGGAGCTGTTTTTT.

CDR3 sequence (DNA): TGTGCCAGCGCGGCCAGGGAGGCCCACGAGCAGTACTTC. It is translated as CASAAREAHEQYF. This chain links TRBV12-3 or TRBV12-4 with TRBJ2-7; D may be TRBD2 (6 bases). This CDR3 is built from 13 residues. The V end was cut by 8 bases, the J end by 5 bases, with 16 bases between.